This T cell receptor (beta chain) is from a study of blood T cell repertoires in COVID-19 (dated by TCRdb to about 2020). Study-wide context: Collaborator samples came from the United States, Italy and Spain and covered acute and convalescent phases of COVID-19. Where HLA class I and class II types were available, the types were taken from metadata supplied by the sample provider, not from assay-based typing. Subjects who had been exposed to COVID-19, were actively infected with it, or had recovered from it provided the deeply sampled blood TCRbeta repertoires that made up the dataset. The samples were drawn from the first 160 participants of the ongoing ImmuneRACE study and from roughly 1,300 subjects provided by 6 global collaborators. The material from the prospective study consisted of cDNA or gDNA derived from T cells, B-cell-depleted T cells, or PBMCs. Sample metadata almost always included a de-identified subject ID, COVID-19 status, age in years and sex. The repertoires were released in a freely available public database meant as a resource for research on the immune response to SARS-CoV-2.

The immunoSEQ Assay, a bias-controlled multiplex PCR, was used to amplify TCRbeta CDR3 regions from genomic DNA. As for the original processing: The number of nucleated cells in each sample was estimated from the amplification of reference gene primers within the assay. Sequence reads were collapsed and filtered to measure the absolute abundance of every unique TCRbeta CDR3 rearrangement. Productive Simpson clonality was computed per sample as the square root of Simpson's diversity index over productive rearrangements. As stored in TCRdb, this immuneACCESS dataset retains in-frame rearrangements with V and J assigned. A fraction of the clones does not appear; measured against another copy, unresolved V genes explain less than half of the discrepancy, and the remainder lacks a known reason. That table furnishes V, J and clone size, whereas the DNA furnished D and trimming. The sample includes fewer than 200,000 clones, with about 85% observed a single time. Of the sample, 1% to 1.5% is held by the ten largest clones.

A second Seattle source provided samples from volunteer blood donors who had recovered from COVID-19. Whole blood was collected in K2EDTA tubes by collaborating institutions according to the institutions' own protocols. For TCRbeta analysis, collaborators shipped samples as frozen whole blood, isolated PBMCs, or DNA extracted from either of those sample types. On this clone itself: The specificity of this receptor is unknown. Per-base quality was not reported, and no clone a single base away is much larger than it.

V loses 2 bases at its end and J loses 0 bases; junction bases beyond the gene matches: 3. CDR1 and CDR2, looked up from the germline V gene (reference sequence), are SGHNT and YYREEE. The CDR3, from cysteine to phenylalanine, totals 15 residues. Solely the CDR3 DNA is kept, with 45 bases framed from the first base. The paper as a whole reports these results and caveats: Clinical and demographic metadata were provided uncurated, with the amount varying by source and participant.

The sequence derives from a man between 60 and 70 years old who had recovered from COVID-19. The V gene is TRBV5-4 and the J gene is TRBJ2-5; TRBD2 lines up with 8 middle nucleotides. The sample taken for sequencing was peripheral blood. CDR3 reads: CASSLERGNQETQYF. The DNA sequence reads TGTGCCAGCAGCTTAGAGCGGGGGAACCAAGAGACCCAGTACTTC.